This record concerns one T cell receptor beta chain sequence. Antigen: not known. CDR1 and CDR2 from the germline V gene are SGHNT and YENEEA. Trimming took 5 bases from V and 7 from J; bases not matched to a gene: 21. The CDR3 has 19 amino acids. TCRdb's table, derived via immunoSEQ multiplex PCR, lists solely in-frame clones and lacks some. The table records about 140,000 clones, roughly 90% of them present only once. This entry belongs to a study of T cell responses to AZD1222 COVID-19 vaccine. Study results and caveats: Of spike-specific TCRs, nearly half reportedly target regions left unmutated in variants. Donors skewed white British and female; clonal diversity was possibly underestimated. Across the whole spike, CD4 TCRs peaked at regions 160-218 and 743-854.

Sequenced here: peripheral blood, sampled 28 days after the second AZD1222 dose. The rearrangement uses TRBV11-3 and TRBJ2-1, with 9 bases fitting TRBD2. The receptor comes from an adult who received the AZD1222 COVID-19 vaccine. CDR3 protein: CASSLTGTQGLAGRNEQFF. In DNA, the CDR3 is TGTGCCAGCAGCCTAACCGGGACCCAGGGACTAGCAGGGAGGAATGAGCAGTTCTTC.